The rows below give T cell receptor beta chains drawn from one sample of a study of blood T cell repertoires in COVID-19. Clones were read by immunoSEQ multiplex PCR, and TCRdb kept only the in-frame ones, dropping some. In the table there are 100,000 to 150,000 clones, approximately 85% of which are singletons. The sample taken for sequencing was peripheral blood. The receptors shown here come from a woman of 80 years or more with COVID-19, enrolled during active disease. CDR3s include the opening cysteine and the closing phenylalanine or tryptophan. D genes are given only for firm matches. Clone size appears in some rows only: once, few, many, or a class for an expanded clone.

v_call: TRBV28
d_call: -
clone_size: -
j_call: TRBJ2-3
cdr3_aa: CASSFLVPDTQYF
cdr3_nt: TGTGCCAGCAGTTTCCTAGTTCCAGATACGCAGTATTTT

v_call: TRBV2
d_call: TRBD1
clone_size: -
j_call: TRBJ1-3
cdr3_aa: CASTVGGQHSGNTIYF
cdr3_nt: TGTGCCAGCACAGTAGGGGGACAGCACTCTGGAAACACCATATATTTT

v_call: TRBV7-9
d_call: -
clone_size: -
j_call: TRBJ1-3
cdr3_aa: CASSLDEAFSGNTIYF
cdr3_nt: TGTGCCAGCAGCTTAGATGAGGCCTTCTCTGGAAACACCATATATTTT

v_call: TRBV19
d_call: -
clone_size: -
j_call: TRBJ2-5
cdr3_aa: CASSMFLLETQYF
cdr3_nt: TGTGCCAGTAGTATGTTTTTATTGGAGACCCAGTACTTC

v_call: TRBV5-1
d_call: -
clone_size: few
j_call: TRBJ2-5
cdr3_aa: CASSLRGDQETQYF
cdr3_nt: TGCGCCAGCAGCTTGCGGGGAGACCAAGAGACCCAGTACTTC

v_call: TRBV4-1
d_call: TRBD1
clone_size: -
j_call: TRBJ2-3
cdr3_aa: CASSQADRADTQYF
cdr3_nt: TGCGCCAGCAGCCAAGCTGACAGGGCAGATACGCAGTATTTT

v_call: TRBV5-6
d_call: TRBD2
clone_size: once
j_call: TRBJ2-3
cdr3_aa: CASRLERDTDTQYF
cdr3_nt: TGTGCCAGCAGACTCGAGCGGGACACAGATACGCAGTATTTT

v_call: TRBV19
d_call: -
clone_size: -
j_call: TRBJ1-4
cdr3_aa: CASSIPRRTGNEKLFF
cdr3_nt: TGTGCCAGTAGTATACCACGGAGAACAGGGAACGAAAAACTGTTTTTT

v_call: TRBV4-1
d_call: -
clone_size: -
j_call: TRBJ1-3
cdr3_aa: CASSQDREGGIYF
cdr3_nt: TGCGCCAGCAGCCAAGATCGGGAAGGGGGAATATATTTT

v_call: TRBV7-9
d_call: TRBD1
clone_size: few
j_call: TRBJ1-5
cdr3_aa: CASSYSTGEQPQHF
cdr3_nt: TGTGCCAGCAGCTACTCGACAGGGGAGCAGCCCCAGCATTTT

v_call: TRBV5-1
d_call: -
clone_size: -
j_call: TRBJ2-1
cdr3_aa: CASSLGGEVHEQFF
cdr3_nt: TGCGCCAGCAGCTTGGGGGGCGAAGTGCATGAGCAGTTCTTC

v_call: TRBV9
d_call: -
clone_size: -
j_call: TRBJ1-2
cdr3_aa: CASSTTANYGYTF
cdr3_nt: TGTGCCAGCAGCACGACAGCGAACTATGGCTACACCTTC

v_call: TRBV5-1
d_call: -
clone_size: -
j_call: TRBJ1-5
cdr3_aa: CASSQVPNQPQHF
cdr3_nt: TGCGCCAGCAGCCAGGTGCCCAATCAGCCCCAGCATTTT

v_call: TRBV9
d_call: TRBD2
clone_size: -
j_call: TRBJ2-3
cdr3_aa: CASSVGTSDRTDTQYF
cdr3_nt: TGTGCCAGCAGCGTTGGGACTAGCGACCGCACAGATACGCAGTATTTT

v_call: TRBV29-1
d_call: -
clone_size: -
j_call: TRBJ1-1
cdr3_aa: CSALNTEAFF
cdr3_nt: TGCAGCGCCCTCAACACTGAAGCTTTCTTT

v_call: TRBV28
d_call: -
clone_size: -
j_call: TRBJ1-2
cdr3_aa: CASSPGPGGYGYTF
cdr3_nt: TGTGCCAGCAGTCCGGGCCCGGGAGGCTATGGCTACACCTTC

v_call: TRBV3-1/TRBV3-2
d_call: -
clone_size: -
j_call: TRBJ1-4
cdr3_aa: CASSQARNPNEKLFF
cdr3_nt: TGTGCCAGCAGCCAAGCGCGGAACCCTAATGAAAAACTGTTTTTT

v_call: TRBV12-3/TRBV12-4
d_call: -
clone_size: -
j_call: TRBJ2-1
cdr3_aa: CASSFRGEQFF
cdr3_nt: TGTGCCAGCAGTTTTAGGGGTGAGCAGTTCTTC

v_call: TRBV7-9
d_call: TRBD1
clone_size: -
j_call: TRBJ1-2
cdr3_aa: CASSLTPTGDYGYTF
cdr3_nt: TGTGCCAGCAGCTTAACTCCGACAGGGGACTATGGCTACACCTTC

v_call: TRBV28
d_call: TRBD1
clone_size: -
j_call: TRBJ2-7
cdr3_aa: CASSLGGTGAYEQYF
cdr3_nt: TGTGCCAGCAGTTTAGGGGGGACAGGCGCCTACGAGCAGTACTTC

v_call: TRBV7-9
d_call: -
clone_size: few
j_call: TRBJ1-2
cdr3_aa: CASSFAQFYGYTF
cdr3_nt: TGTGCCAGCAGCTTTGCACAGTTCTATGGCTACACCTTC

v_call: TRBV2
d_call: -
clone_size: -
j_call: TRBJ1-1
cdr3_aa: CASSDTGRNTEAFF
cdr3_nt: TGTGCCAGCAGTGACACCGGGAGGAACACTGAAGCTTTCTTT

v_call: TRBV7-2
d_call: -
clone_size: -
j_call: TRBJ1-6
cdr3_aa: CASRKDSPNTSPLHF
cdr3_nt: TGTGCCAGCAGAAAAGACAGCCCCAACACCTCACCCCTCCACTTT

v_call: TRBV4-3
d_call: -
clone_size: -
j_call: TRBJ1-5
cdr3_aa: CASSQESGDAQHF
cdr3_nt: TGCGCCAGCAGCCAAGAATCAGGGGACGCTCAGCATTTT

v_call: TRBV4-3
d_call: TRBD1
clone_size: -
j_call: TRBJ1-1
cdr3_aa: CASSQESGGVGTEAFF
cdr3_nt: TGCGCCAGCAGCCAAGAGTCAGGGGGCGTCGGCACTGAAGCTTTCTTT

v_call: TRBV7-2
d_call: -
clone_size: -
j_call: TRBJ1-1
cdr3_aa: CASSLGPQLNTEAFF
cdr3_nt: TGTGCCAGCAGCTTAGGCCCACAATTGAACACTGAAGCTTTCTTT

v_call: TRBV19
d_call: TRBD1
clone_size: -
j_call: TRBJ2-1
cdr3_aa: CASSTGTGGSDEQFF
cdr3_nt: TGTGCCAGTAGTACCGGGACAGGGGGAAGCGATGAGCAGTTCTTC

v_call: TRBV18
d_call: -
clone_size: -
j_call: TRBJ1-1
cdr3_aa: CASSRLTRGMDKNTEAFF
cdr3_nt: TGTGCCAGCTCACGCCTGACCAGGGGCATGGACAAGAACACTGAAGCTTTCTTT

v_call: TRBV9
d_call: -
clone_size: -
j_call: TRBJ2-7
cdr3_aa: CASSSRLESYEQYF
cdr3_nt: TGTGCCAGCAGCTCTCGACTAGAATCCTACGAGCAGTACTTC

v_call: TRBV27
d_call: TRBD1
clone_size: -
j_call: TRBJ1-2
cdr3_aa: CASSLSDRGIGGYTF
cdr3_nt: TGTGCCAGCAGTTTAAGCGACAGGGGTATCGGGGGCTACACCTTC

v_call: TRBV9
d_call: -
clone_size: -
j_call: TRBJ2-7
cdr3_aa: CASSRTNLKTEQYF
cdr3_nt: TGTGCCAGCAGCCGTACAAACCTGAAAACCGAGCAGTACTTC

v_call: TRBV2
d_call: TRBD1
clone_size: -
j_call: TRBJ2-1
cdr3_aa: CASRADRSSYNEQFF
cdr3_nt: TGTGCCAGCAGGGCGGACAGGAGCTCCTACAATGAGCAGTTCTTC

v_call: TRBV21-1
d_call: -
clone_size: -
j_call: TRBJ2-1
cdr3_aa: CASSKVEVRSYNEQFF
cdr3_nt: TGTGCCAGCAGCAAAGTGGAGGTCCGCTCCTACAATGAGCAGTTCTTC

v_call: TRBV7-2
d_call: TRBD1
clone_size: once
j_call: TRBJ1-4
cdr3_aa: CASKGTGSNEKLFF
cdr3_nt: TGTGCCAGCAAGGGGACAGGGTCTAATGAAAAACTGTTTTTT

v_call: TRBV18
d_call: TRBD1
clone_size: few
j_call: TRBJ1-6
cdr3_aa: CASSPMDRGAGSPLHF
cdr3_nt: TGTGCCAGCTCACCGATGGACAGGGGTGCCGGTTCACCCCTCCACTTT

v_call: TRBV5-1
d_call: TRBD1
clone_size: -
j_call: TRBJ2-7
cdr3_aa: CASSTGQGANEQYF
cdr3_nt: TGCGCCAGCAGCACCGGACAGGGGGCTAACGAGCAGTACTTC

v_call: TRBV3-1/TRBV3-2
d_call: -
clone_size: -
j_call: TRBJ2-5
cdr3_aa: CASSQSSRGNQETQYF
cdr3_nt: TGTGCCAGCAGCCAATCGTCTAGGGGAAACCAAGAGACCCAGTACTTC

v_call: TRBV7-2
d_call: TRBD1
clone_size: -
j_call: TRBJ2-7
cdr3_aa: CASSPDRASYEQYF
cdr3_nt: TGTGCCAGCAGTCCCGACAGGGCGTCCTACGAGCAGTACTTC

v_call: TRBV27
d_call: TRBD1
clone_size: -
j_call: TRBJ1-4
cdr3_aa: CASRHRQGGEKLFF
cdr3_nt: TGTGCCAGCAGACACAGACAGGGGGGAGAAAAACTGTTTTTT

v_call: TRBV28
d_call: TRBD1
clone_size: -
j_call: TRBJ1-2
cdr3_aa: CASSSRDRGNYGYTF
cdr3_nt: TGTGCCAGCAGTTCCCGGGACAGGGGGAACTATGGCTACACCTTC

v_call: TRBV2
d_call: TRBD1
clone_size: -
j_call: TRBJ1-5
cdr3_aa: CASSEFSSRTGGNQPQHF
cdr3_nt: TGTGCCAGCAGTGAATTTTCATCCAGGACAGGTGGAAATCAGCCCCAGCATTTT

v_call: TRBV18
d_call: -
clone_size: -
j_call: TRBJ2-2
cdr3_aa: CASSPTGTTGELFF
cdr3_nt: TGTGCCAGCTCACCAACAGGGACGACCGGGGAGCTGTTTTTT

v_call: TRBV6-2/TRBV6-3
d_call: TRBD2
clone_size: once
j_call: TRBJ2-3
cdr3_aa: CASSYVTGLAGRDTQYF
cdr3_nt: TGTGCCAGCAGTTACGTTACTGGACTAGCGGGGCGAGATACGCAGTATTTT

v_call: TRBV5-1
d_call: TRBD1
clone_size: -
j_call: TRBJ1-5
cdr3_aa: CASSSGQGFDQPQHF
cdr3_nt: TGCGCCAGCAGCTCGGGACAGGGATTTGATCAGCCCCAGCATTTT

v_call: TRBV5-4
d_call: -
clone_size: -
j_call: TRBJ2-7
cdr3_aa: CASSPPPLGGGVQEQYF
cdr3_nt: TGTGCCAGCAGCCCACCCCCTTTAGGGGGAGGGGTTCAGGAGCAGTACTTC

v_call: TRBV3-1/TRBV3-2
d_call: -
clone_size: once
j_call: TRBJ1-2
cdr3_aa: CASKVTWGANYGYTF
cdr3_nt: TGTGCCAGCAAGGTAACCTGGGGAGCTAACTATGGCTACACCTTC

v_call: TRBV15
d_call: -
clone_size: once
j_call: TRBJ2-3
cdr3_aa: CATSRTLNTDTQYF
cdr3_nt: TGTGCCACCAGCAGGACTCTGAACACAGATACGCAGTATTTT

v_call: TRBV29-1
d_call: -
clone_size: -
j_call: TRBJ1-1
cdr3_aa: CSVEAAYTEAFF
cdr3_nt: TGCAGCGTTGAAGCCGCGTACACTGAAGCTTTCTTT

v_call: TRBV27
d_call: TRBD1
clone_size: -
j_call: TRBJ2-1
cdr3_aa: CASSGTGGAFGEQFF
cdr3_nt: TGTGCCAGCAGTGGGACAGGGGGCGCTTTCGGTGAGCAGTTCTTC

v_call: TRBV3-1/TRBV3-2
d_call: -
clone_size: once
j_call: TRBJ1-1
cdr3_aa: CASSQDLAFGEAFF
cdr3_nt: TGTGCCAGCAGCCAAGATCTGGCTTTTGGTGAAGCTTTCTTT

v_call: TRBV2
d_call: -
clone_size: -
j_call: TRBJ2-7
cdr3_aa: CASSPTYEQYF
cdr3_nt: TGTGCCAGCAGTCCTACCTACGAGCAGTACTTC

v_call: TRBV5-1
d_call: -
clone_size: -
j_call: TRBJ1-1
cdr3_aa: CASSRDGTGMETEAFF
cdr3_nt: TGCGCCAGCAGCAGGGACGGCACAGGGATGGAAACTGAAGCTTTCTTT

v_call: TRBV9
d_call: -
clone_size: -
j_call: TRBJ1-6
cdr3_aa: CASSAAVGSSPLHF
cdr3_nt: TGTGCCAGCAGCGCGGCAGTGGGGAGTTCACCCCTCCACTTT